The clone carrying this T cell receptor (beta chain) was detected many times. This sample is drawn from a study of early T cells in non-severe SARS-CoV-2 infection. TCRdb passed the 5' RACE reads through MiXCR, listing each CDR3 protein once. This sample has around 35,000 distinct CDR3 sequences, with more than 5.5% found just once. Trimming removed 6 bases from V and 0 bases from J, with 15 bases in between. Germline V gene lookup returns CDR1 DFQATT and CDR2 SNEGSKA (reference sequence). The CDR3 consists of 14 residues. Sequencing was performed on whole blood. The rearrangement uses TRBV20-1 and TRBJ2-7, with D perhaps given as TRBD1 or TRBD2 (5 bases each). This TCR was recovered from an adult who was a healthcare worker with PCR-confirmed SARS-CoV-2 infection or an uninfected control (not recorded which). CDR3 amino acids: CSAPRAGSSYEQYF. In nucleotides, the CDR3 is TGCAGTGCCCCCAGGGCAGGGAGCTCCTACGAGCAGTACTTC.